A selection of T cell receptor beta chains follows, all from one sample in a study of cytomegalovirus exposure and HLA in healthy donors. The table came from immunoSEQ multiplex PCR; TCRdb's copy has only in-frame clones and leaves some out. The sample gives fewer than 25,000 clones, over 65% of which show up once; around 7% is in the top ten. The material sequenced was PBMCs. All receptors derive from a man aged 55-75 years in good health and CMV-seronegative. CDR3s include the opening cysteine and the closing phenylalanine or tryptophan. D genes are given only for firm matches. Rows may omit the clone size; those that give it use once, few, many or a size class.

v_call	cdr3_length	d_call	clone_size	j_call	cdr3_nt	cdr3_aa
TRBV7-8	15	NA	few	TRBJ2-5	TGTGCCAGCAGCTCCAACAGGGCGACGGCCGAGACCCAGTACTTC	CASSSNRATAETQYF
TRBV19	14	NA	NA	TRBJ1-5	TGTGCCAGTAGTACGGCGGGTTCCAGTCAGCCCCAGCATTTT	CASSTAGSSQPQHF
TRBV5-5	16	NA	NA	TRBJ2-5	TGTGCCAGCAGCAGATCGACTGGGGGCGGTCAAGAGACCCAGTACTTC	CASSRSTGGGQETQYF
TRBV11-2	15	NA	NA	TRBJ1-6	TGTGCCAGCAGCCAGATAAGATCCGATAATTCACCCCTCCACTTT	CASSQIRSDNSPLHF
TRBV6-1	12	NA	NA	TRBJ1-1	TGTGCCAGCGTGGTGGGACCGCGGGGGGCTTTCTTT	CASVVGPRGAFF
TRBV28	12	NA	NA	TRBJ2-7	TGTGCCAGCAGACGGGGACTCTACGAGCAGTACTTC	CASRRGLYEQYF
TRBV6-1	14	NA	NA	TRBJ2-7	TGTGCCGGATGGGGGGGGACAAGCTCCTACGAGCAGTACTTC	CAGWGGTSSYEQYF
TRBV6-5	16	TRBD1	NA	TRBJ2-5	TGTGCCAGCAGTTCTCCTCGACAGGGGGTGGGAGAGACCCAGTACTTC	CASSSPRQGVGETQYF
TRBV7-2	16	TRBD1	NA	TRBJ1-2	TGTGCCAGCAGCTTAGACAGGGGGCGAGGGTCCTATGGCTACACCTTC	CASSLDRGRGSYGYTF
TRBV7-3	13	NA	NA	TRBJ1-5	TGTGCCAGCAGCTTAACGGCAGCGCAGCCCCAGCATTTT	CASSLTAAQPQHF
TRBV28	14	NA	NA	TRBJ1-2	TGTGCCAGCAGTTTAGACATAGCGACCAATGGCTACACCTTC	CASSLDIATNGYTF